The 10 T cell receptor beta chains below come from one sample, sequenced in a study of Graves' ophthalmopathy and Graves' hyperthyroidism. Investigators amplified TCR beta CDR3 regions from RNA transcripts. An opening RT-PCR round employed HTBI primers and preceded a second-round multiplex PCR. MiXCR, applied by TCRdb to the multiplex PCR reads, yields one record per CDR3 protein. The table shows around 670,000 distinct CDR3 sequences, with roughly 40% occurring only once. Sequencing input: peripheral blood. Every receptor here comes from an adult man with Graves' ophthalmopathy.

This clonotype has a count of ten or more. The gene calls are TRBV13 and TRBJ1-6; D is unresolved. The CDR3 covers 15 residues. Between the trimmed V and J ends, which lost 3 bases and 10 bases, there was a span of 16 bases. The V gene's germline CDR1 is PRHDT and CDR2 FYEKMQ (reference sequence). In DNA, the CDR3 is TGTGCCAGCAGCTTTGCGGGTGCTCGGCGGTCACCCCTCCACTTT. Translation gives CASSFAGARRSPLHF.

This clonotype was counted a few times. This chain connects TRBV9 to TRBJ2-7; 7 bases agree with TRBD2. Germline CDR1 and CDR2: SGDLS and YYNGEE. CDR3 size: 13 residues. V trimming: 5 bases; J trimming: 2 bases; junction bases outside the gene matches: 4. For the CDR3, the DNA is TGTGCCAGCAGTTTTACTAGCGCCTACGAGCAGTACTTC. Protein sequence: CASSFTSAYEQYF.

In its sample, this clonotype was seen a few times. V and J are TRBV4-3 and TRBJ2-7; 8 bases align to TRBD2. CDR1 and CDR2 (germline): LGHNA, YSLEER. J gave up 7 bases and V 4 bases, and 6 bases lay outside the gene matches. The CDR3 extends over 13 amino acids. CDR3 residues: CASSRLAKGEQYF. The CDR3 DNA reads TGCGCCAGCAGCCGACTAGCGAAAGGGGAGCAGTACTTC.

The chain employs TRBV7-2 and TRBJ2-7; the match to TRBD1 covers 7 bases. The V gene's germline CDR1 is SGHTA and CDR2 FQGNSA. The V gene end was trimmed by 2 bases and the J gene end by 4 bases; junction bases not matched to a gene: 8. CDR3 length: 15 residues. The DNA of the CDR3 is TGTGCCAGCAGCTTATCGGGACAGTCTCTATACGAGCAGTACTTC. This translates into CASSLSGQSLYEQYF. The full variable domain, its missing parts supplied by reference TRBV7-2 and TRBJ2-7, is GAGVSQSPSNKVTEKGKDVELRCDPISGHTALYWYRQSLGQGLEFLIYFQGNSAPDKSGLPSDRFSAERTGGSVSTLTIQRTQQEDSAVYLCASSLSGQSLYEQYFGPGTRLTVT.

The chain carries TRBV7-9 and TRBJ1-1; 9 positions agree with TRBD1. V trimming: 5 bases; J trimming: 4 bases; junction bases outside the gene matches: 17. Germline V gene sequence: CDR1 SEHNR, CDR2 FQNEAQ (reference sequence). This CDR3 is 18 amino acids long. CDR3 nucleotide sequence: TGTGCCAGCAGCCCGCCGACAGGGGGGTTCGTTTTTAGCACTGAAGCTTTCTTT. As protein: CASSPPTGGFVFSTEAFF.

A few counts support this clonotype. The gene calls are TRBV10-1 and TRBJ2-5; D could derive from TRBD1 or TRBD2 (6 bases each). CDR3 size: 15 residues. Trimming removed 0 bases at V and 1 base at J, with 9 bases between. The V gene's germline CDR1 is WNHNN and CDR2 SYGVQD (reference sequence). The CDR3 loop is CASSESGGPQETQYF. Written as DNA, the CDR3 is TGCGCCAGCAGTGAGTCCGGGGGCCCCCAAGAGACCCAGTACTTC.

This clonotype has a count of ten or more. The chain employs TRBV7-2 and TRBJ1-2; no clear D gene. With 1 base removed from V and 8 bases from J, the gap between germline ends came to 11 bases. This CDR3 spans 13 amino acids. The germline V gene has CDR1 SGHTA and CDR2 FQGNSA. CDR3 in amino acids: CASSLGPTGGYTF. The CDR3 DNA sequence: TGTGCCAGCAGCTTAGGGCCGACGGGCGGCTACACCTTC.

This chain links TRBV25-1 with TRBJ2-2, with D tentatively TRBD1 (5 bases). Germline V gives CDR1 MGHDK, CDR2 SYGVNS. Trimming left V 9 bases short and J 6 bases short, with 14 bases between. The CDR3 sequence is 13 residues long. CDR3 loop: CARSTGHPGELFF. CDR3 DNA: TGTGCCAGATCAACAGGCCATCCCGGGGAGCTGTTTTTT. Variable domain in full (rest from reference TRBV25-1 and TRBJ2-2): EADIYQTPRYLVIGTGKKITLECSQTMGHDKMYWYQQDPGMELHLIHYSYGVNSTEKGDLSSESTVSRIRTEHFPLTLESARPSHTSQYLCARSTGHPGELFFGEGSRLTVL.

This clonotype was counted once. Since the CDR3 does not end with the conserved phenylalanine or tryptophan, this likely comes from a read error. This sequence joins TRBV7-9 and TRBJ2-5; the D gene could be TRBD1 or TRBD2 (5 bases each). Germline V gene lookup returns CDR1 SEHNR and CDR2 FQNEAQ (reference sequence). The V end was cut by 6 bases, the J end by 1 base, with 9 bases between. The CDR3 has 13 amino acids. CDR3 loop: CASRPGPQETQYL. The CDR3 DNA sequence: TGTGCCAGCAGACCGGGACCCCAAGAGACCCAGTACCTC.

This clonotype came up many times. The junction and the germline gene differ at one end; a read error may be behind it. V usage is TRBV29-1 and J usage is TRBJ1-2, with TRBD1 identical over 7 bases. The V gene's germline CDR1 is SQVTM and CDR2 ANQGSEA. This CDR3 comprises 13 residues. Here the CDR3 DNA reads TGCAGCGTCAAACGGGGACAGCTCTATGACTACACCTTC. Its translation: CSVKRGQLYDYTF.